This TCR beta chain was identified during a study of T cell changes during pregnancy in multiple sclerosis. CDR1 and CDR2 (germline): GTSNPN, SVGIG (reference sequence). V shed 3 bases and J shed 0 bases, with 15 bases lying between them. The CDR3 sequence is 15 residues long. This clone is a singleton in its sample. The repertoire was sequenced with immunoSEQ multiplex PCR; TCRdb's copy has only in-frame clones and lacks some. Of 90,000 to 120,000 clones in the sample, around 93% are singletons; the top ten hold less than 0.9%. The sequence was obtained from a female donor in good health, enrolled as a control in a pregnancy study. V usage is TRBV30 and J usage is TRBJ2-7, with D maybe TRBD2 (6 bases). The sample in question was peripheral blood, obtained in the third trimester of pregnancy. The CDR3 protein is CAWRIGLPSSYEQYF. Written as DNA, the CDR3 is TGTGCCTGGAGAATAGGACTACCAAGCTCCTACGAGCAGTACTTC.